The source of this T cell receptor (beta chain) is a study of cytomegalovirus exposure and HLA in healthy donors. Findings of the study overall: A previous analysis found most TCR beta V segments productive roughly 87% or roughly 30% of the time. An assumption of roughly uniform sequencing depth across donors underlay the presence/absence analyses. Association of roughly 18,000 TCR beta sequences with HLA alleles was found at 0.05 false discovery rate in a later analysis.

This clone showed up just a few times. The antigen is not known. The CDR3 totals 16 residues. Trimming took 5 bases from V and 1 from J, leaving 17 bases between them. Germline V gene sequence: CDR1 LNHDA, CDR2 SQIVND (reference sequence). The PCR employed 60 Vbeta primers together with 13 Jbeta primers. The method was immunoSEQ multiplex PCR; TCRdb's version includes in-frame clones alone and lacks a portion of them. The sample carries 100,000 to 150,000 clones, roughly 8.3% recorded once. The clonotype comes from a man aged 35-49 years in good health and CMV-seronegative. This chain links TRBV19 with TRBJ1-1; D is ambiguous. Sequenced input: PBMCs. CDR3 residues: CASSPTPQRRNTEAFF. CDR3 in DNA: TGTGCCAGTAGTCCGACCCCCCAGAGGAGGAACACTGAAGCTTTCTTT.